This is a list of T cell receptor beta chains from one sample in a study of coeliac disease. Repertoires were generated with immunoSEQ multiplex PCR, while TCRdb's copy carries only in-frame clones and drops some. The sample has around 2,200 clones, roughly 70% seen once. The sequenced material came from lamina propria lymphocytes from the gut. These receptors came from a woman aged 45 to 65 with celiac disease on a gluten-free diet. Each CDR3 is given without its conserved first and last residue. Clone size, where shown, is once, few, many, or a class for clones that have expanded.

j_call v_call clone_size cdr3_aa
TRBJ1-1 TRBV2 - ASSKMGQGNTEAF
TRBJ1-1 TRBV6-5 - ASSWLFGFMNTEAF
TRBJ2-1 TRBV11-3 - ASSLRVAGYNEQF
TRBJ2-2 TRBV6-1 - ASSSWTGWTGELF
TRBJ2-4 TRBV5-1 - ASSPSLAKNIQY
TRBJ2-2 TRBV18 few ASSQAGTVNTGELF
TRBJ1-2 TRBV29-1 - SVRQGGGYT
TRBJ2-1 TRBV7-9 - ASSLGTGFSYNEQF
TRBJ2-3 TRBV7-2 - ASSFSSGDTQY
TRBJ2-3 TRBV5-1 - ASRSGGTTDTQY